The source of this TCR beta chain is a study of cytomegalovirus exposure and HLA in healthy donors. In regard to this clone: Its antigen is still unknown.

General observations from the study: Cytomegalovirus association was assigned to approximately 160 TCR beta chains. Reported performance of the classifier showed diagnosis of cytomegalovirus status with high specificity and sensitivity. The Asian-associated ancestry cluster reportedly had fewer N-insertions than the approximately 630-donor mean in a later analysis.

Primers for the PCR totalled 60 Vbeta and 13 Jbeta. Assay used: immunoSEQ multiplex PCR; TCRdb lists only in-frame clones, some missing. The table shows some 200,000 clones, with roughly 84% occurring only once. Germline values: CDR1 MNHNY, CDR2 SVGAGI (reference sequence). The CDR3 covers 16 residues. Trimming cost V 6 bases and J 6 bases; bases outside gene matches: 13. What was sequenced was PBMCs. V gene TRBV6-6 combines with J gene TRBJ2-3, with 9 bases matching TRBD1. This sequence originates from a woman aged 50 to 60 in good health and CMV-seropositive. CDR3: CASSLQGAMSGDTQYF. CDR3 bases: TGTGCCAGCAGCCTACAGGGGGCTATGAGTGGGGATACGCAGTATTTT.